This passage covers 9 T cell receptor beta chains from one sample sequenced in a study of cytomegalovirus exposure and HLA in healthy donors listed by TCRdb under 2017. Library preparation used the immunoSEQ multiplex PCR assay. For the multiplex PCR, a mixture combining 60 forward primers for TCR Vbeta segments and 13 reverse primers for TCR Jbeta segments was used. TCRdb took this table from immuneACCESS and kept in-frame rearrangements with V and J called. Such tables lack part of the clones; where checked against another copy, unresolved V genes explain under half of the gap, and the rest is unexplained. The sample includes 150,000 to 200,000 clones, with around 79% observed a single time. Clones ranked in the top ten supply around 1.6% of the sample. Sequenced sample: PBMCs. These receptors came from a woman aged 45-65 years in good health and CMV-seronegative.

The genes are TRBV10-3 and TRBJ2-1, with D perhaps TRBD1 (6 bases). The CDR3 sequence is 16 residues long. Trimming stripped 6 bases from V and 6 bases from J, with 21 bases between. CDR1 is ENHRY and CDR2 is SYGVKD in the germline V gene. CDR3 nucleotides: TGTGCCATCAGCCTCAGAAGGGACACGACCTCCAATGAGCAGTTCTTC. It encodes CAISLRRDTTSNEQFF.

The chain has TRBV14 and TRBJ1-4; D not resolved. V dropped 0 bases and J dropped 8 bases, with 7 bases sitting between them. The germline CDR1 and CDR2 sequences are SGHDN and FVKESK. This CDR3 contains 13 residues. The CDR3, as DNA: TGTGCCAGCAGCCAAGATCTGAGGGAAAAACTGTTTTTT. It is translated as CASSQDLREKLFF.

The J gene is TRBJ2-7, the V gene TRBV5-4, with TRBD1 identical over 8 bases. This CDR3 spans 15 amino acids. Per germline, CDR1 SGHNT and CDR2 YYREEE (reference sequence). V lost 2 bases, J lost 3 bases, and 7 bases stayed unmatched. The CDR3 DNA follows: TGTGCCAGCAGCTTTGGAGGGGACAGGAACTACGAGCAGTACTTC. Translation: CASSFGGDRNYEQYF.

The genes are TRBV27 and TRBJ1-6, with a possible D match to TRBD1 (5 bases). The CDR3 length is 14 residues. Trimming stripped 11 bases from V and 7 bases from J, with 18 bases between. Germline V gene sequence: CDR1 MNHEY, CDR2 SMNVEV (reference sequence). The CDR3, as DNA: TGTGCCGGGCTCAGGGTAAGGGGCAATTCACCCCTCCACTTT. Encoded protein: CAGLRVRGNSPLHF.

DNA of the CDR3: TGTGCCAGCAGCCAAGAGGGGCCGACCGGACGGAACTATGGCTACACCTTC. This translates into CASSQEGPTGRNYGYTF. The gene calls are TRBV14 and TRBJ1-2; D is perhaps TRBD1 (5 bases). V shed 0 bases and J shed 2 bases, with 16 bases lying between them. This CDR3 has 17 residues. Germline V gene data show CDR1 as SGHDN and CDR2 as FVKESK.

The V and J genes are TRBV7-6 and TRBJ2-7, with 8 bases aligning to TRBD1. With 5 bases clipped from V and 6 bases from J, the junction kept 6 bases outside the gene matches. The CDR3 has 13 amino acids. Germline CDR1 and CDR2: SGHVS and FNYEAQ. In nucleotides, the CDR3 is TGTGCCAGCAGCGTTCTTACAGGGGGCGAGCAGTACTTC. The encoded protein is CASSVLTGGEQYF.

The chain joins TRBV5-1 to TRBJ1-2; D may be TRBD1 (6 bases). V gave up 3 bases and J gave up 8 bases, with 17 bases separating them. CDR3 size: 14 residues. From germline, CDR1 is SGHRS and CDR2 YFSETQ. CDR3 bases: TGCGCCAGCAGCTCCGAAACAGGGATTTTGGGCTACACCTTC. The encoded protein is CASSSETGILGYTF. The complete variable domain, with remaining parts taken from reference TRBV5-1 and TRBJ1-2, reads KAGVTQTPRYLIKTRGQQVTLSCSPISGHRSVSWYQQTPGQGLQFLFEYFSETQRNKGNFPGRFSGRQFSNSRSEMNVSTLELGDSALYLCASSSETGILGYTFGSGTRLTVV.

This clone was found a few times. CDR3 sequence (DNA): TGTGCCAGTGGGACTCATCAGCCCCAGCATTTT. Translating gives CASGTHQPQHF. The chain couples TRBV19 to TRBJ1-5, with D maybe TRBD1 (5 bases). Germline V gives CDR1 LNHDA, CDR2 SQIVND (reference sequence). The V gene lost 8 bases and the J gene lost 5 bases, with 7 bases spanning the gap. The CDR3 consists of 11 residues.

The rearrangement links TRBV27 to TRBJ1-1, with D unresolved. V lost 7 bases to trimming and J lost 3 bases, with 15 bases between them. In germline, CDR1 is MNHEY, CDR2 SMNVEV (reference sequence). The CDR3 spans 14 residues. The CDR3 sequence is CASTPTGRDTEAFF. Written as DNA, the CDR3 is TGTGCCAGCACCCCCACGGGGAGGGACACTGAAGCTTTCTTT.